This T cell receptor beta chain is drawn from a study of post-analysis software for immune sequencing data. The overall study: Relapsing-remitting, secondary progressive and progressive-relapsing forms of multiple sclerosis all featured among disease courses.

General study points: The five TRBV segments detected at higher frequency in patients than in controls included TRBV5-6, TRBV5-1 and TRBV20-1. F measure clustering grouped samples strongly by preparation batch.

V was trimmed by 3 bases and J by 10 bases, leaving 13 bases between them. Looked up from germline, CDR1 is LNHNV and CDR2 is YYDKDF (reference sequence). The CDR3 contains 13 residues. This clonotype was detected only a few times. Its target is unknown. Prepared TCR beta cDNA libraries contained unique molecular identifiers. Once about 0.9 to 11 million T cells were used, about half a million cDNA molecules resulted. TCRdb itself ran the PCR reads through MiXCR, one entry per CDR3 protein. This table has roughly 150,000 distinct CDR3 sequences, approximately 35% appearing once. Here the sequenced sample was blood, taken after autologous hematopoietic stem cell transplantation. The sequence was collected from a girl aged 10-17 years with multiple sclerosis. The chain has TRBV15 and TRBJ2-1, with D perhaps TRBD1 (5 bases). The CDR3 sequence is CATSRDTGSEQFF. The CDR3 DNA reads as TGTGCCACCAGCAGGGACACAGGAAGCGAGCAGTTCTTC.